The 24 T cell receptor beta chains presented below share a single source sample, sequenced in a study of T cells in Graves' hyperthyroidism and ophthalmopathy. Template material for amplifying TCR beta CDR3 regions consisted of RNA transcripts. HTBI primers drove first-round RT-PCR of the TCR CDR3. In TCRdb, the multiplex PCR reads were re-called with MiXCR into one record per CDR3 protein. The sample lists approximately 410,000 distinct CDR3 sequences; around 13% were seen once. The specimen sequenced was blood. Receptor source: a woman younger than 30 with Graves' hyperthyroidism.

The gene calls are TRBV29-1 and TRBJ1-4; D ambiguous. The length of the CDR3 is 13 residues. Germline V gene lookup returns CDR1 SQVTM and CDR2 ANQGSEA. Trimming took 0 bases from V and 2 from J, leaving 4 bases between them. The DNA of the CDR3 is TGCAGCGTTGAAGATCAGACTAATGAAAAACTGTTTTTT. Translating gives CSVEDQTNEKLFF. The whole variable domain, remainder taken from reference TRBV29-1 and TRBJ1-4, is SAVISQKPSRDICQRGTSLTIQCQVDSQVTMMFWYRQQPGQSLTLIATANQGSEATYESGFVIDKFPISRPNLTFSTLTVSNMSPEDSSIYLCSVEDQTNEKLFFGSGTQLSVL.

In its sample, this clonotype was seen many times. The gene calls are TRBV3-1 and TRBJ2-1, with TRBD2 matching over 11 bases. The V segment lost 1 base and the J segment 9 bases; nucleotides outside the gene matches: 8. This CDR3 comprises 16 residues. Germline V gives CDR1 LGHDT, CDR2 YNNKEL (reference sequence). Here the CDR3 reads CASSQVVAGGPVEQFF. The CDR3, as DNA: TGTGCCAGCAGCCAAGTGGTAGCGGGAGGGCCGGTTGAGCAGTTCTTC.

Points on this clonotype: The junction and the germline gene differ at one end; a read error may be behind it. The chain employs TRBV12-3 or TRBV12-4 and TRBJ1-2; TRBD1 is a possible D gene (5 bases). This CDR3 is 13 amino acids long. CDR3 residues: CASSRDSSYGYIF. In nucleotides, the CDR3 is TGTGCCAGCAGCCGCGACAGTAGCTATGGCTACATCTTC.

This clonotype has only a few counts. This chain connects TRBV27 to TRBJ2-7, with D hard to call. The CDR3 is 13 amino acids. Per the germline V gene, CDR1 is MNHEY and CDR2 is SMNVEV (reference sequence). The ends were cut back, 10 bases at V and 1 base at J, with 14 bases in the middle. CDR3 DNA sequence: TGTGCCATCTCGGCAGGTCCTTCCTACGAGCAGTACTTC. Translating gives CAISAGPSYEQYF.

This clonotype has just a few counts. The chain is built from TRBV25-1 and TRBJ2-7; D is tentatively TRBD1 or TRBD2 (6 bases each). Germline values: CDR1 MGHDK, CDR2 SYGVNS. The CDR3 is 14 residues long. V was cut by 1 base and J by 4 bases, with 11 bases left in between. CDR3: CASSEWGAQYEQYF. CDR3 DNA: TGTGCCAGCAGTGAATGGGGGGCGCAGTACGAGCAGTACTTC.

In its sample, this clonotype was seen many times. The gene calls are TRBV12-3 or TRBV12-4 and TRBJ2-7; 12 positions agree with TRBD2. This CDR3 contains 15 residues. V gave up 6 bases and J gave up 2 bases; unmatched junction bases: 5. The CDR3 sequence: CASSLRLAGAYEQYF. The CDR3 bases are TGTGCCAGCAGCCTGCGACTAGCGGGAGCCTACGAGCAGTACTTC.

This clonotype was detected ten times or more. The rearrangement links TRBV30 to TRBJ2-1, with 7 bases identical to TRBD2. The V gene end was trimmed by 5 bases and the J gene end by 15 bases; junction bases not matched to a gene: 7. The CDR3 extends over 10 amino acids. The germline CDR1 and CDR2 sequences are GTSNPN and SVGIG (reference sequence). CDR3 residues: CAWEGGVPFF. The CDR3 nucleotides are TGTGCCTGGGAGGGAGGGGTCCCGTTCTTC.

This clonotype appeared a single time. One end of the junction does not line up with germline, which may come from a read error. The CDR3 nucleotides read TGTGCTAGTGCCAAAGGGGGAGGTATGAGAGAGACCCAGCACTTC. Protein sequence: CASAKGGGMRETQHF. This chain joins TRBV12-5 and TRBJ2-5; D might be TRBD1 or TRBD2, each matching 6 bases. CDR3 length: 15 amino acids. Germline V gene sequence: CDR1 LGHNT, CDR2 FRNRAP.

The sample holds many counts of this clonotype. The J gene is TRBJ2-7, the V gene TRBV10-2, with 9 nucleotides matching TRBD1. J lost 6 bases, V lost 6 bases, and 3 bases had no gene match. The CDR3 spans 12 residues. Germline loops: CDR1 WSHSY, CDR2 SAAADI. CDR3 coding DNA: TGCGCCAGCAGGACGACAGGGGGCGAGCAGTACTTC. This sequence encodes CASRTTGGEQYF.

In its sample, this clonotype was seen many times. This CDR3 reads CASSFRAGDEQFF. CDR3 nucleotide sequence: TGTGCCAGCAGCTTTAGGGCGGGAGATGAGCAGTTCTTC. The gene calls are TRBV7-9 and TRBJ2-1; TRBD2 aligns across 7 bases. Per the germline V gene, CDR1 is SEHNR and CDR2 is FQNEAQ (reference sequence). V was pared by 3 bases and J by 8 bases, with 4 bases of the junction left unmatched. The CDR3 contains 13 residues. The whole variable domain, filled in from reference TRBV7-9 and TRBJ2-1, reads DTGVSQNPRHKITKRGQNVTFRCDPISEHNRLYWYRQTLGQGPEFLTYFQNEAQLEKSRLLSDRFSAERPKGSFSTLEIQRTEQGDSAMYLCASSFRAGDEQFFGPGTRLTVL.

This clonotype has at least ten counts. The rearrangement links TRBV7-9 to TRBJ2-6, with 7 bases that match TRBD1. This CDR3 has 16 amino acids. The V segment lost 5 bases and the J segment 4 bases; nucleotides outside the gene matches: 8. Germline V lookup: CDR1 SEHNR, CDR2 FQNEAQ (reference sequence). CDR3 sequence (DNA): TGTGCCAGCAGCCAAGGAACAGGGGCCGGGGCCAACGTCCTGACTTTC. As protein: CASSQGTGAGANVLTF.

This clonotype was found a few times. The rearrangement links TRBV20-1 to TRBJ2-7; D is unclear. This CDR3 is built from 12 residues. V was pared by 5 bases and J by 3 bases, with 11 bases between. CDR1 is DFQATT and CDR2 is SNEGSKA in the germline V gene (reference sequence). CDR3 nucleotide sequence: TGCAGTGCTCCCCGACCAAACTACGAGCAGTACTTC. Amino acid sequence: CSAPRPNYEQYF.

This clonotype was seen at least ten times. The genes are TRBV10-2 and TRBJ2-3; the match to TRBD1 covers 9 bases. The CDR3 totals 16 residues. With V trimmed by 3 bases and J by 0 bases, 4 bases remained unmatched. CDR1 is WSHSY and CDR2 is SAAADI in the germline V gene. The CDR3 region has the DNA TGCGCCAGCAGTGATAGGACAGGGGAGAGCACAGATACGCAGTATTTT. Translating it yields CASSDRTGESTDTQYF.

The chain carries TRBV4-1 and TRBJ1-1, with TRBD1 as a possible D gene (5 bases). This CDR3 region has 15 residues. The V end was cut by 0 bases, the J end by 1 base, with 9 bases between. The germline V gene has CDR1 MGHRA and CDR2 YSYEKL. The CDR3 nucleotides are TGCGCCAGCAGCCAAGATCAGGGAGGGAACACTGAAGCTTTCTTT. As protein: CASSQDQGGNTEAFF.

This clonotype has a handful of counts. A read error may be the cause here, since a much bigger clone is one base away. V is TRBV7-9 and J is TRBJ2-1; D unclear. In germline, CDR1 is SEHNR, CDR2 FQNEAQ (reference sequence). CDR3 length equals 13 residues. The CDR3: CTSSLAIYNEQFF. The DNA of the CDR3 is TGTACCAGCAGCTTAGCTATTTACAATGAGCAGTTCTTC.

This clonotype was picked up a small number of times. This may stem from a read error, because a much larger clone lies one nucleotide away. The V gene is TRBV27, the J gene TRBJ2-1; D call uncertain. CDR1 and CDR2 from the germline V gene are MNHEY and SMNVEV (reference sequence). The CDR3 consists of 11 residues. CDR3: CASYSYNGQFF. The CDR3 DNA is TGTGCCAGCTACTCCTACAATGGGCAGTTCTTC.

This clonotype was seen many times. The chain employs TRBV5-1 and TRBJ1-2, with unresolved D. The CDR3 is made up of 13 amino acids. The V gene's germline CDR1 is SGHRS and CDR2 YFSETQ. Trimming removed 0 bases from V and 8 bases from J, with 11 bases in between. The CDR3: CASSLESGGGYTF. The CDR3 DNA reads TGCGCCAGCAGCTTGGAGTCGGGCGGGGGCTACACCTTC.

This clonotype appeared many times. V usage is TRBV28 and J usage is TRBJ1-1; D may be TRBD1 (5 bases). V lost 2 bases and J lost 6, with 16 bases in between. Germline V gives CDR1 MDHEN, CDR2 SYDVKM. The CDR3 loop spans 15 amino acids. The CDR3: CASSLNQGRTAEAFF. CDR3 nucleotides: TGTGCCAGCAGTTTAAATCAGGGAAGAACGGCTGAAGCTTTCTTT.

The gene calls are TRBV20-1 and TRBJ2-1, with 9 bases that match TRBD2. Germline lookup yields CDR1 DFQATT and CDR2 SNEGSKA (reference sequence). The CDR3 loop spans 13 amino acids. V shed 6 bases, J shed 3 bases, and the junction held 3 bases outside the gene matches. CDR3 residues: CSAVAGDYNEQFF. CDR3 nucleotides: TGCAGTGCCGTAGCGGGAGACTACAATGAGCAGTTCTTC.

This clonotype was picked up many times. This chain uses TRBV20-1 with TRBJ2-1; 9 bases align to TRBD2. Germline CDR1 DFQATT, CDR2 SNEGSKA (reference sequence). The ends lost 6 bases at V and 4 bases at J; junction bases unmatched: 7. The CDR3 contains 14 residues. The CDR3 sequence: CSAQAGGSYNEQFF. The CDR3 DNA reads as TGCAGTGCCCAAGCGGGAGGCTCGTACAATGAGCAGTTCTTC.

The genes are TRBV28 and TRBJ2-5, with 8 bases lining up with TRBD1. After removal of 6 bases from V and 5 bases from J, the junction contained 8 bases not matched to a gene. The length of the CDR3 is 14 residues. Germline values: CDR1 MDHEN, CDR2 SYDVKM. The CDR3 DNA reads TGTGCCAGCAGGTCCAGACAGGGGCTCGAGACCCAGTACTTC. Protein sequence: CASRSRQGLETQYF.

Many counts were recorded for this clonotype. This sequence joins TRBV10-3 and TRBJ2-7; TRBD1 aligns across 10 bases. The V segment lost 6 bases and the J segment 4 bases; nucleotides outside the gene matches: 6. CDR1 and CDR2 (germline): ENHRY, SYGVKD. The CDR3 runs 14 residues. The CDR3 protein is CAIRSGTGVYEQYF. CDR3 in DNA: TGTGCCATCAGATCCGGGACAGGGGTTTACGAGCAGTACTTC.

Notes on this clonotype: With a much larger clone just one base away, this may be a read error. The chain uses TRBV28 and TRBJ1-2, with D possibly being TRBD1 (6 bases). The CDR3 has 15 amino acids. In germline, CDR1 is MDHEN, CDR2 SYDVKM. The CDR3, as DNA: TGTGCCAGCAGTGGGACACCTATATCTAACTATGGCTACATCTTC. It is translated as CASSGTPISNYGYIF.

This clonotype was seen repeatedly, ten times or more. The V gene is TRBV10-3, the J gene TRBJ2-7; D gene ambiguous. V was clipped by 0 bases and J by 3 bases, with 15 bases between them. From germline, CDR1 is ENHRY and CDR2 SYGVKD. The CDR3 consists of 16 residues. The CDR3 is CAISESFSDLNYEQYF. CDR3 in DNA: TGTGCCATCAGTGAGTCTTTTAGTGACCTCAACTACGAGCAGTACTTC.